The 8 T cell receptor beta chains below come from one sample, sequenced in a study of T cell responses to AZD1222 COVID-19 vaccine. Data came from immunoSEQ multiplex PCR; TCRdb stores just in-frame clones and leaves some out. In the table there are approximately 110,000 clones, about 90% of which are singletons. The input for sequencing was peripheral blood, taken 28 days after the second AZD1222 dose. The receptors shown here come from an adult who received the AZD1222 COVID-19 vaccine.

The chain carries TRBV2 and TRBJ1-1, with no clear D. The V end lost 4 bases, the J end lost 1 base, and 7 bases lay between the germline ends. Per the germline V gene, CDR1 is SNHLY and CDR2 is FYNNEI. This CDR3 is built from 13 residues. The CDR3 DNA reads TGTGCCAGCAGTGTATCGGGGAACACTGAAGCTTTCTTT. Translating gives CASSVSGNTEAFF.

The V and J genes are TRBV11-2 and TRBJ2-7; 7 bases align to TRBD1. CDR3 size: 14 residues. The J segment lost 3 bases and the V segment lost 6 bases, leaving 8 bases of the junction unmatched. CDR1 SGHAT and CDR2 FQNNGV come from the germline V gene. CDR3 bases: TGTGCCAGCAGTCAAATGACAGGGAACTACGAGCAGTACTTC. Its protein is CASSQMTGNYEQYF.

The chain carries TRBV30 and TRBJ2-3; the match to TRBD2 covers 16 bases. V shed 3 bases and J 0 bases; nucleotides not matched to a gene: 6. CDR1 GTSNPN and CDR2 SVGIG come from the germline V gene (reference sequence). The CDR3 contains 18 residues. The CDR3 nucleotides read TGTGCCTGGAGCCGAGGGACTAGCGGGAGGGTTAGCACAGATACGCAGTATTTT. Translating it yields CAWSRGTSGRVSTDTQYF.

This chain connects TRBV15 to TRBJ1-4; D ambiguous. V gave up 5 bases and J gave up 0 bases, with 7 bases separating them. Germline V gene data show CDR1 as LNHNV and CDR2 as YYDKDF (reference sequence). CDR3 length: 14 amino acids. This chain's CDR3 is CATSGRSTNEKLFF. For the CDR3, the DNA is TGTGCCACCAGCGGCCGATCAACTAATGAAAAACTGTTTTTT.

This chain joins TRBV6-1 and TRBJ2-3; D tentatively fits TRBD1 or TRBD2 (6 bases each). This CDR3 contains 16 residues. V was trimmed by 4 bases and J by 4 bases, leaving 18 bases between them. Looked up from germline, CDR1 is MNHNS and CDR2 is SASEGT. Written as DNA, the CDR3 is TGTGCCAGCAGTGTTATGGGGGCGACGGGAGCAGATACGCAGTATTTT. Its protein product is CASSVMGATGADTQYF.

In regard to this clone: The junction and the germline gene differ at one end; a read error may be behind it. This chain joins TRBV5-1 and TRBJ1-4, with D possibly matching TRBD1 (5 bases). Per germline, CDR1 SGHRS and CDR2 YFSETQ. The CDR3 covers 15 residues. The CDR3 bases are TGCGCCAGCACTACCGAGGGCAGGGCTAAAGAAAAACTGTTTTTT. Translated: CASTTEGRAKEKLFF.

The rearrangement joins TRBV7-9 to TRBJ2-3; the D is unclear. Per germline, CDR1 SEHNR and CDR2 FQNEAQ (reference sequence). The CDR3 has 17 residues. V was trimmed by 5 bases and J by 9 bases, leaving 27 bases between them. CDR3 nucleotides: TGTGCCAGCAGCCGAATACTCTCGAGTATGGTCCAAGGCACGCAGTATTTT. Translating it yields CASSRILSSMVQGTQYF.

The J gene is TRBJ1-1, the V gene TRBV3-1 (or the pseudogene TRBV3-2); TRBD1 agrees at 7 bases. V shed 4 bases, J shed 1 base, and the junction held 6 bases outside the gene matches. From germline, CDR1 is LGHDT and CDR2 YNNKEL (reference sequence). CDR3 length: 15 amino acids. The CDR3 coding sequence is TGTGCCAGCAGCCCCTACAGGGGCGCGAACACTGAAGCTTTCTTT. Amino acids: CASSPYRGANTEAFF.